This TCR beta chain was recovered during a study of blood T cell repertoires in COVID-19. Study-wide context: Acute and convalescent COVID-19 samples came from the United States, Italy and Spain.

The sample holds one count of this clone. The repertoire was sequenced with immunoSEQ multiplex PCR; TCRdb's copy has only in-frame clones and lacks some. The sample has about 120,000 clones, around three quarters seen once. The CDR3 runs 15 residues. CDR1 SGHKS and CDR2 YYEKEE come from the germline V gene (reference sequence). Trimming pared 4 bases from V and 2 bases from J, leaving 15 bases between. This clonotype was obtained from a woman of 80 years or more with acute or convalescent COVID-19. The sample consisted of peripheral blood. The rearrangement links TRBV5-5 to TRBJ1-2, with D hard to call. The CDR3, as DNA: TGTGCCAGCAGCCTCCCCCCGACACAGAACTATGGCTACACCTTC. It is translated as CASSLPPTQNYGYTF.